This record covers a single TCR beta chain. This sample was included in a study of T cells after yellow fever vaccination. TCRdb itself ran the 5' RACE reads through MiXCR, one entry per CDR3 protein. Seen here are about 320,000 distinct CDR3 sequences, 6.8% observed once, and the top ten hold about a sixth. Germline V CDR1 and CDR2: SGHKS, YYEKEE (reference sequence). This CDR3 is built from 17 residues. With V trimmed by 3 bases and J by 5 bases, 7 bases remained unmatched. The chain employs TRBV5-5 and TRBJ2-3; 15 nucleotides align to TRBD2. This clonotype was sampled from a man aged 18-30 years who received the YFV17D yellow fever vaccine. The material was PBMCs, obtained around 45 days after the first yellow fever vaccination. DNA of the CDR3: TGTGCCAGCAGCTCGGGACTAGCGGGGGGTTGGGGAGATACGCAGTATTTT. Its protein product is CASSSGLAGGWGDTQYF.